This T cell receptor beta chain was retrieved from a study of tumour-infiltrating T cells in Burkitt lymphoma (dated by TCRdb to about 2020). At the level of the whole study: All epidemiological subtypes of Burkitt lymphoma were represented among the roughly 80 patients who made up the cohort. Clinical outcome was correlated with TCR repertoire data, and overall and progression-free survival were found to be predicted by productive clonality independently of established prognosticators, including age at diagnosis. The paper's findings and limits, for the study overall: Several public clonotypes shared across numerous Burkitt lymphoma patients were found, suggesting shared tumour neoantigen selection absent from diffuse large B-cell lymphoma.

Relative to germline, V is 5 bases shorter and J is 0 bases shorter, with 9 bases between their ends. CDR1 and CDR2 are read off the germline V gene as SGHDT and YYEEEE. There are 14 amino acids in the CDR3, from cysteine to phenylalanine inclusive. Only the CDR3 DNA is retained, 42 bases long and in frame from the first base. To prepare the library, the immunoSEQ multiplex PCR assay was applied. Here the immuneACCESS table is served through TCRdb, limited to in-frame sequences with V and J called. Missing clones are a known gap in these copies; in checked studies unresolved V genes cover under half, and the rest lacks a known reason. The sample table lists hundreds of clones, more than 40% of them with a count of one. Of the sample, around 5% falls within the top ten clones. This clone occurred a few times. This receptor's antigen is unknown. Base qualities are not provided; no much larger clone lies one nucleotide away.

The chain employs TRBV5-6 and TRBJ2-1, with TRBD2 as a weak D call on 5 bases. The specimen sequenced was tumor tissue. The sequence came from a human donor with Burkitt lymphoma. In nucleotide form, the sequence is TGTGCCAGCAGACCGGCGGGCTCCTACAATGAGCAGTTCTTC. This codes for CASRPAGSYNEQFF. Extended through the reference TRBV5-6 and TRBJ2-1 proteins, this CDR3 yields the full variable domain: DAGVTQSPTHLIKTRGQQVTLRCSPKSGHDTVSWYQQALGQGPQFIFQYYEEEERQRGNFPDRFSGHQFPNYSSELNVNALLLGDSALYLCASRPAGSYNEQFFGPGTRLTVL.